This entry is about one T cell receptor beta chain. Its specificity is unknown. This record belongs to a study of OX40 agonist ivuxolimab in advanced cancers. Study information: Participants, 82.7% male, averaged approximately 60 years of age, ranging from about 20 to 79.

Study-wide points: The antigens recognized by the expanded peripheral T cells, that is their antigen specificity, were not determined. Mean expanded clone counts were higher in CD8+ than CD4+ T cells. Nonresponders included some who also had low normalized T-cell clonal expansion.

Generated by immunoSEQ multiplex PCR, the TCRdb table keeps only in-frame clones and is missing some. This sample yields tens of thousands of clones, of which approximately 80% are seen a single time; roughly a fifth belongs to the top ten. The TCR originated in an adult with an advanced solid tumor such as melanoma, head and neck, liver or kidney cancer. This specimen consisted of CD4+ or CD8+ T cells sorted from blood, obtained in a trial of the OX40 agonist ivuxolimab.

In nucleotides, the CDR3 is TGTGCCAGCAGTTACTCGATAAGGCCAGATACGCAGTATTTT. Translated: CASSYSIRPDTQYF. This chain uses TRBV6-6 with TRBJ2-3; no reliable D call. Germline loops: CDR1 MNHNY, CDR2 SVGAGI (reference sequence). There are 14 residues in the CDR3. V gave up 0 bases and J gave up 4 bases, with 8 bases separating them.